One T cell receptor beta chain is described in this entry. Its antigen is not known. This entry belongs to a study of CD8+ T cells in alopecia areata. Across the whole study: Treated patients took oral tofacitinib at 5 to 10 mg twice daily. Study-level findings and limits: Among patients, TCR sharing was less clear than in mice, a difference possibly due in part to HLA diversity in the patient population. When scalp samples are sequenced, resident alphabeta T cells of normal skin are also captured.

The CDR3 is made up of 14 amino acids. Trimming cost V 6 bases and J 12 bases; bases outside gene matches: 11. Germline V gene sequence: CDR1 MNHNS, CDR2 SASEGT. Treatment defined: oral pan-JAK inhibitor, 5-10 mg twice daily. The researchers isolated CD4+ and CD8+ T cells from PBMCs by sorting. Sequencing templates came from extracted RNA that was reverse transcribed into cDNA. Produced via immunoSEQ multiplex PCR; TCRdb's table is partial and in-frame only. The data show about 74,000 clones, 29% seen once. The sequences come from CD8+ T cells sorted from blood, collected at week 4, from a patient treated with tofacitinib. V gene TRBV6-1 combines with J gene TRBJ1-4, with TRBD1 identical over 9 bases. This clonotype was obtained from a human donor with alopecia areata. In nucleotides, the CDR3 is TGTGCCAGCAGGCGACCGGGACAGGGAGCGGAACTGTTTTTT. Translated, it gives CASRRPGQGAELFF.